This passage covers 7 T cell receptor beta chains from one sample sequenced in a study of blood T cell repertoires in COVID-19. Sequencing used immunoSEQ multiplex PCR; TCRdb keeps in-frame clones, though not all of them. The sample carries approximately 46,000 clones, roughly 74% recorded once. The sample comprised peripheral blood. These receptors came from a man older than 75 with acute or convalescent COVID-19.

This clone was picked up many times. This chain links TRBV28 with TRBJ2-1; 9 bases fit TRBD2. CDR1 and CDR2 from the germline V gene are MDHEN and SYDVKM. The CDR3 has 17 amino acids. V was clipped by 9 bases and J by 3 bases; unmatched bases: 15. The CDR3 DNA sequence: TGTGCCAGTAAACGGGGGACTAGCCGGGTATTCTACAATGAGCAGTTCTTC. Its translation is CASKRGTSRVFYNEQFF.

The gene calls are TRBV27 and TRBJ2-7; 7 nucleotides align to TRBD1. Unmatched junction bases numbered 8, after V lost 6 bases and J lost 6 bases. This CDR3 region has 13 residues. Germline assignment: CDR1 MNHEY and CDR2 SMNVEV (reference sequence). CDR3 sequence (DNA): TGTGCCAGCAGAGCCAACGACAGGGCCGAGCAGTACTTC. This sequence encodes CASRANDRAEQYF.

This clone was seen only a few times. V and J are TRBV5-5 and TRBJ1-2; 8 nucleotides align to TRBD1. CDR3 length: 14 amino acids. The V and J ends lost 4 bases and 6 bases, in that order; junction bases with no gene match: 8. CDR1 and CDR2 from the germline V gene are SGHKS and YYEKEE (reference sequence). The CDR3 region is CASSAVTGAHGYTF. As DNA, the CDR3 is TGTGCCAGCAGCGCGGTGACAGGGGCCCATGGCTACACCTTC.

The CDR3 sequence is CASSYSTFGVGYGYTF. The CDR3 nucleotides are TGTGCCAGCAGTTACTCTACGTTCGGGGTTGGCTATGGCTACACCTTC. This chain uses TRBV6-5 with TRBJ1-2; D uncertain. With 0 bases removed from V and 4 bases from J, the gap between germline ends came to 15 bases. Germline CDR1 is MNHEY and CDR2 is SVGAGI. The CDR3 spans 16 residues.

This clone was counted only a few times. DNA for the CDR3: TGTGCCAGCAGCTTAGGGTCCCTCAGGAGGAGCGAGCAGTACTTC. Its protein product is CASSLGSLRRSEQYF. V usage is TRBV7-2 and J usage is TRBJ2-7; perhaps TRBD2 as D (5 bases). The CDR3 is 15 amino acids. The germline V and J ends were trimmed by 1 base and 6 bases, with 16 bases remaining between them. CDR1 and CDR2 (germline): SGHTA, FQGNSA.

The chain is built from TRBV18 and TRBJ1-3; 7 bases are shared with TRBD1. V was clipped by 3 bases and J by 4 bases; unmatched bases: 0. CDR3 length: 13 amino acids. Looked up from germline, CDR1 is KGHSH and CDR2 is LQKENI. CDR3 loop: CASSPDRGNTIYF. The CDR3 region has the DNA TGTGCCAGCTCACCGGACAGGGGAAACACCATATATTTT.

This clone was observed many times. The V and J genes are TRBV2 and TRBJ1-5; TRBD1 matches at 9 bases. This CDR3 region has 13 residues. Germline V gene lookup returns CDR1 SNHLY and CDR2 FYNNEI. The ends lost 10 bases at V and 4 bases at J; junction bases unmatched: 5. CDR3 sequence reads: CATGQGINQPQHF. CDR3 nucleotides: TGTGCCACTGGACAGGGGATAAATCAGCCCCAGCATTTT.